One and the same sample provided the 24 T cell receptor beta chains below, sequenced in a study of T cell repertoires in cytomegalovirus infection. The antigens of these receptors remain unknown. TCRdb processed the reads anew with MiXCR; each CDR3 protein has one entry. Of 450,000 to 650,000 distinct CDR3 sequences detected, 40% appear once; the ten largest clones hold around 50%. Sequences were derived from cultured PBMCs, sampled from culture after CMV antigen stimulation. The receptors were sampled from a human donor in good health (CMV status not recorded). Some clones in this sample may be carry-over from other donors' samples.

The chain couples TRBV5-4 to TRBJ2-5; D unresolved. From germline, CDR1 is SGHNT and CDR2 YYREEE (reference sequence). The CDR3 has 15 residues. Trimming shortened V by 4 bases and J by 5 bases, and 18 bases separated the two germline ends. The CDR3 DNA follows: TGTGCCAGCAGCCCCCAAGGTTTAGCTGCGGAGACCCAGTACTTC. It translates to CASSPQGLAAETQYF. Filled out from reference TRBV5-4 and TRBJ2-5, the complete variable domain reads ETGVTQSPTHLIKTRGQQVTLRCSSQSGHNTVSWYQQALGQGPQFIFQYYREEENGRGNFPPRFSGLQFPNYSSELNVNALELDDSALYLCASSPQGLAAETQYFGPGTRLLVL.

This rearrangement joins TRBV5-6 to TRBJ2-1; 7 bases line up with TRBD2. The CDR3 is made up of 13 amino acids. Looked up from germline, CDR1 is SGHDT and CDR2 is YYEEEE. V lost 10 bases, J lost 0 bases, and 4 bases stayed unmatched. CDR3 residues: CAGGESSYNEQFF. Here the CDR3 DNA reads TGTGCCGGGGGGGAGAGCTCCTACAATGAGCAGTTCTTC.

The genes are TRBV19 and TRBJ1-5; TRBD1 matches at 12 bases. V trimming: 6 bases; J trimming: 7 bases; junction bases outside the gene matches: 10. From germline, CDR1 is LNHDA and CDR2 SQIVND (reference sequence). The CDR3 runs to 16 residues. DNA of the CDR3: TGTGCCAGTAGACCCGGGACAGGGGGCTTCCAACAGCCCCAGCATTTT. Its protein is CASRPGTGGFQQPQHF.

The CDR3 region is CASRRVEGPYEQYF. The DNA of the CDR3 is TGTGCCAGCCGCAGGGTGGAGGGGCCCTACGAGCAGTACTTC. V usage is TRBV5-5 and J usage is TRBJ2-7; weak D call: TRBD2 (6 bases). With 7 bases removed from V and 2 bases from J, the gap between germline ends came to 16 bases. The CDR3 covers 14 residues. Germline assignment: CDR1 SGHKS and CDR2 YYEKEE (reference sequence).

The V gene is TRBV20-1, the J gene TRBJ2-4; D gene ambiguous. The CDR3 contains 14 residues. CDR1 and CDR2 (germline): DFQATT, SNEGSKA (reference sequence). V was pared by 0 bases and J by 1 base, with 7 bases between. CDR3 in DNA: TGCAGTGCTAGAGATTGGACGGCCAAAAACATTCAGTACTTC. Translating it yields CSARDWTAKNIQYF.

The rearrangement links TRBV7-2 to TRBJ2-6, with a possible D match to TRBD1 (7 bases). CDR3 length equals 17 residues. V was trimmed by 5 bases and J by 1 base, leaving 15 bases between them. The germline V gene has CDR1 SGHTA and CDR2 FQGNSA. The CDR3 reads CASSPQGRRSGANVLTF. In nucleotides, the CDR3 is TGTGCCAGCAGCCCACAGGGGAGGAGATCTGGGGCCAACGTCCTGACTTTC.

The chain combines TRBV6-6 with TRBJ1-1, with 8 bases identical to TRBD1. The CDR3 runs 12 residues. After removal of 6 bases from V and 7 bases from J, the junction contained 4 bases not matched to a gene. Germline V gene data show CDR1 as MNHNY and CDR2 as SVGAGI (reference sequence). The DNA for the CDR3 is TGTGCCAGCAGCCCCGGGACAGGTGAAGCTTTCTTT. It codes for CASSPGTGEAFF.

This clonotype was seen more than once but under ten times. The chain uses TRBV7-9 and TRBJ1-4; D call uncertain. The V gene lost 5 bases and the J gene lost 0 bases, with 7 bases spanning the gap. The CDR3 is 14 residues long. Germline values: CDR1 SEHNR, CDR2 FQNEAQ (reference sequence). The CDR3 region is CASSLFATNEKLFF. CDR3 nucleotide sequence: TGTGCCAGCAGCCTATTTGCAACTAATGAAAAACTGTTTTTT.

J is TRBJ2-7 and V is TRBV15, with 7 bases aligning to TRBD1. Germline V gene data show CDR1 as LNHNV and CDR2 as YYDKDF (reference sequence). J gave up 3 bases and V 2 bases, and 1 base lay outside the gene matches. This CDR3 region has 13 residues. The CDR3 DNA follows: TGTGCCACCAGCAGACACAGGGGCTACGAGCAGTACTTC. Residues: CATSRHRGYEQYF.

The chain uses TRBV25-1 and TRBJ2-1; D remains unclear. This CDR3 is 14 amino acids long. Germline CDR1 and CDR2: MGHDK and SYGVNS. V lost 7 bases to trimming and J lost 0 bases, with 10 bases between them. The DNA for the CDR3 is TGTGCCAGCACTTGGGGTAGCTCCTACAATGAGCAGTTCTTC. It is translated as CASTWGSSYNEQFF.

This sequence joins TRBV20-1 and TRBJ1-1; D possibly corresponds to TRBD1 (5 bases). CDR1 and CDR2 from the germline V gene are DFQATT and SNEGSKA (reference sequence). The CDR3 runs 13 residues. The V end was cut by 3 bases, the J end by 4 bases, with 12 bases between. CDR3: CSARAGSLTEAFF. CDR3 bases: TGCAGTGCTAGGGCAGGGAGTCTCACTGAAGCTTTCTTT.

The chain links TRBV6-5 to TRBJ1-5; 7 nucleotides line up with TRBD1. There are 17 residues in the CDR3. V was pared by 0 bases and J by 6 bases, with 11 bases of the junction left unmatched. Germline values: CDR1 MNHEY, CDR2 SVGAGI. CDR3 sequence (DNA): TGTGCCAGCAGTTACTCCGCTCGACAGGGCCGGAGTCAGCCCCAGCATTTT. As protein: CASSYSARQGRSQPQHF.

This clonotype was counted only a few times. The chain links TRBV7-9 to TRBJ1-2, with 9 nucleotides matching TRBD1. Germline CDR1 and CDR2: SEHNR and FQNEAQ (reference sequence). Trimming at V came to 5 bases and at J to 7 bases, leaving 8 bases not matched to a gene. The CDR3 is 14 amino acids. The CDR3 is CASSPTQGATGYTF. The CDR3 DNA reads TGTGCCAGCAGCCCTACACAGGGGGCTACTGGCTACACCTTC.

V and J are TRBV29-1 and TRBJ1-2; the D gene is possibly TRBD1 (5 bases). V lost 6 bases to trimming and J lost 4 bases, with 15 bases between them. Looked up from germline, CDR1 is SQVTM and CDR2 is ANQGSEA. This CDR3 is built from 13 residues. DNA for the CDR3: TGCAGCGTCCTGGGGCGGGACGTCTATGGCTACACCTTC. Encoded protein: CSVLGRDVYGYTF.

The rearrangement joins TRBV5-1 to TRBJ2-2; D is perhaps TRBD1 (5 bases). Germline assignment: CDR1 SGHRS and CDR2 YFSETQ. This CDR3 has 14 amino acids. Trimming took 5 bases from V and 1 from J, leaving 9 bases between them. The CDR3 sequence is CASRKQGNTGELFF. DNA for the CDR3: TGCGCCAGCAGAAAGCAGGGGAACACCGGGGAGCTGTTTTTT.

The V call is TRBV7-8, the J call TRBJ2-2; D not certain. Trimming stripped 4 bases from V and 2 bases from J, with 14 bases between. The germline gives CDR1 SGHVS, CDR2 FQNEAQ. This CDR3 is 16 amino acids long. In DNA form, the CDR3 reads TGTGCCAGCAGCTCGAGGTTTTGGGGTAACACCGGGGAGCTGTTTTTT. It codes for CASSSRFWGNTGELFF.

Only a few counts were recorded for this clonotype. This rearrangement joins TRBV2 to TRBJ1-2; tentative D call: TRBD1 (6 bases). CDR1 is SNHLY and CDR2 is FYNNEI in the germline V gene. The CDR3 consists of 12 residues. V was trimmed by 7 bases and J by 8 bases, leaving 14 bases between them. CDR3 protein: CASNRAGTGYTF. The CDR3 region has the DNA TGTGCCAGCAACAGAGCAGGGACAGGCTACACCTTC.

This chain joins TRBV18 and TRBJ2-5; 10 bases are shared with TRBD2. The length of the CDR3 is 16 residues. J gave up 5 bases and V 2 bases, and 8 bases lay outside the gene matches. CDR1 is KGHSH, CDR2 LQKENI, per germline. The DNA of the CDR3 is TGTGCCAGCTCACCAAGGAGCGGGGGGGCCGAGGAGACCCAGTACTTC. Translation gives CASSPRSGGAEETQYF.

This clonotype was counted a single time. The conserved final phenylalanine or tryptophan is absent from the CDR3, which likely points to a read error. The CDR3 DNA sequence: TGTGCCAGCAGCTTGGGGGGGGCGCAGGCCGACACTGAAGCTTTCTTA. Translation gives CASSLGGAQADTEAFL. The chain carries TRBV5-3 and TRBJ1-1; D perhaps matches TRBD1 (6 bases). TRBV5-3 is known as an ORF, though its function is uncertain. The CDR3 length is 16 residues.

This sequence joins TRBV20-1 and TRBJ1-2, with 8 bases lining up with TRBD1. Germline CDR1 and CDR2: DFQATT and SNEGSKA (reference sequence). V was clipped by 4 bases and J by 4 bases; unmatched bases: 8. The CDR3 is 14 residues long. The CDR3 is CSATSRGLGYGYTF. For the CDR3, the DNA is TGCAGTGCTACTTCCAGGGGGCTAGGCTATGGCTACACCTTC.

In this sample, this clonotype turned up a few times. This rearrangement joins TRBV4-1 to TRBJ2-1; the match to TRBD2 covers 7 bases. CDR3 length: 16 residues. The germline V gene encodes CDR1 MGHRA and CDR2 YSYEKL. The trim removed 5 bases at V and 4 bases at J, leaving 11 bases unmatched. Written as DNA, the CDR3 is TGCGCCAGCAGCGCAAGCGGGGACCAAGCTTACAATGAGCAGTTCTTC. It encodes CASSASGDQAYNEQFF.

This clonotype was observed a few times. This chain connects TRBV3-1 to TRBJ2-7; D gene unclear. From germline, CDR1 is LGHDT and CDR2 YNNKEL (reference sequence). The CDR3 covers 16 residues. Trimming shortened V by 0 bases and J by 3 bases, and 15 bases separated the two germline ends. The CDR3 spells CASSQDRAALNYEQYF. DNA for the CDR3: TGTGCCAGCAGCCAAGATCGGGCGGCGCTGAACTACGAGCAGTACTTC.

The chain combines TRBV11-1 with TRBJ2-3, with TRBD1 matching over 10 bases. CDR1 is SGHAT and CDR2 is FQDESV in the germline V gene (reference sequence). The CDR3 has 16 residues. After removal of 10 bases from V and 2 bases from J, the junction contained 12 bases not matched to a gene. The CDR3 DNA sequence: TGTGCCACAATAAGCCGGGACAGGGGATTCACAGATACGCAGTATTTT. Its translation: CATISRDRGFTDTQYF.

A single count supports this clonotype. The chain recombines TRBV7-9 with TRBJ2-5; 7 bases align to TRBD2. The V and J ends lost 2 bases and 5 bases, in that order; junction bases with no gene match: 8. CDR1 is SEHNR, CDR2 FQNEAQ, per germline (reference sequence). The CDR3 length is 15 residues. The CDR3 reads CASSLNLPGGETQYF. CDR3 bases: TGTGCCAGCAGCTTAAATCTCCCGGGAGGTGAGACCCAGTACTTC. The full variable domain, in which reference TRBV7-9 and TRBJ2-5 provide the parts outside the CDR3, is DTGVSQNPRHKITKRGQNVTFRCDPISEHNRLYWYRQTLGQGPEFLTYFQNEAQLEKSRLLSDRFSAERPKGSFSTLEIQRTEQGDSAMYLCASSLNLPGGETQYFGPGTRLLVL.